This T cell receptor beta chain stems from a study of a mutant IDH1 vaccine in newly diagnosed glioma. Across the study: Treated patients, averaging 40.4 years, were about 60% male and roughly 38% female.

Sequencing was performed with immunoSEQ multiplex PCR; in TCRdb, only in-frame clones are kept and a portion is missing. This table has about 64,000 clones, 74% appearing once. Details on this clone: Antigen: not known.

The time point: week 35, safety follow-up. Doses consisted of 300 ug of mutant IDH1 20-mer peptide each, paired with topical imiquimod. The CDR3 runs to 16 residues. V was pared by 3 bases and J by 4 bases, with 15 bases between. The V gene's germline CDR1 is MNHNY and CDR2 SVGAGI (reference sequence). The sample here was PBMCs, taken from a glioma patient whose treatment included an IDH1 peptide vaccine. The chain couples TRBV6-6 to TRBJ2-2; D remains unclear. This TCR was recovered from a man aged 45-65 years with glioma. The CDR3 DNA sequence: TGTGCCAGCAGTTATTCGAGTGGGGTGGGCACCGGGGAGCTGTTTTTT. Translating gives CASSYSSGVGTGELFF.